One and the same sample provided the 3 T cell receptor beta chains below, sequenced in a study of cytotoxic CD8 clonotypes in ibrutinib-treated CLL. The assay was immunoSEQ multiplex PCR, and TCRdb's table has in-frame clones only and misses some. The data contain fewer than 300,000 clones, about 72% of them seen just once; the ten biggest clones take up about 5.3%. The sample was PBMCs, taken at disease progression, from a patient treated with ibrutinib. The receptors derive from a human donor with chronic lymphocytic leukemia.

This clone has only one observation. V gene TRBV21-1 combines with J gene TRBJ2-7; the table's D gene call, TRBD2, was not cross checked with the DNA. TRBV21-1 is a documented pseudogene. CDR3 size: 16 residues. The CDR3 DNA follows: TGTGCCAGCAGCAAAGAGCGAGCTAGCGGGGGTTACGAGCAGTACTTC. This codes for CASSKERASGGYEQYF.

V gene TRBV14 combines with J gene TRBJ2-7; D is undetermined. Trimming left V 2 bases short and J 5 bases short, with 16 bases between. CDR1 is SGHDN, CDR2 FVKESK, per germline. The CDR3 contains 15 residues. The CDR3 DNA sequence: TGTGCCAGCAGCCAACCCCGTCCCCTAGGCAACGAGCAGTACTTC. Translated: CASSQPRPLGNEQYF.

CDR3 residues: CASSSPQEIGNTEAFF. In nucleotides, the CDR3 is TGTGCCAGCAGCTCGCCACAGGAAATAGGGAACACTGAAGCTTTCTTT. The chain uses TRBV11-2 and TRBJ1-1, with D tentatively TRBD1 (5 bases). Germline CDR1 reads SGHAT; CDR2 reads FQNNGV. This CDR3 comprises 16 residues. V gave up 4 bases and J gave up 1 base, with 16 bases separating them.